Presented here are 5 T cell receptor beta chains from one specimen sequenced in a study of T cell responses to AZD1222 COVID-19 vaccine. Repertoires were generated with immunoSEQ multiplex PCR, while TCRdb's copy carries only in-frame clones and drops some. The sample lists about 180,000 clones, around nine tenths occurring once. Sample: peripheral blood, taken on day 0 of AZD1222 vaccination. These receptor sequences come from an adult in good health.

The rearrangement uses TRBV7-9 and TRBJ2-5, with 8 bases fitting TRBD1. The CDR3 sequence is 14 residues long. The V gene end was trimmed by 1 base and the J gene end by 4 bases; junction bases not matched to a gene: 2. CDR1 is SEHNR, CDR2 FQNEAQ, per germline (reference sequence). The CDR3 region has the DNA TGTGCCAGCAGCTTAGGGACAGGGCCAGAGACCCAGTACTTC. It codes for CASSLGTGPETQYF. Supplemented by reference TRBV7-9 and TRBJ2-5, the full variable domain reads DTGVSQNPRHKITKRGQNVTFRCDPISEHNRLYWYRQTLGQGPEFLTYFQNEAQLEKSRLLSDRFSAERPKGSFSTLEIQRTEQGDSAMYLCASSLGTGPETQYFGPGTRLLVL.

The CDR3 coding sequence is TGTGCCAGCAGGGGGAGCGGAGGAGGGACAGATACGCAGTATTTT. Translation: CASRGSGGGTDTQYF. This sequence joins TRBV28 and TRBJ2-3; weak D call: TRBD2 (6 bases). The CDR3 spans 15 residues. Germline V gene data show CDR1 as MDHEN and CDR2 as SYDVKM. Trimming shortened V by 6 bases and J by 3 bases, and 16 bases separated the two germline ends. Full variable domain (remainder filled in from reference TRBV28 and TRBJ2-3): DVKVTQSSRYLVKRTGEKVFLECVQDMDHENMFWYRQDPGLGLRLIYFSYDVKMKEKGDIPEGYSVSREKKERFSLILESASTNQTSMYLCASRGSGGGTDTQYFGPGTRLTVL.

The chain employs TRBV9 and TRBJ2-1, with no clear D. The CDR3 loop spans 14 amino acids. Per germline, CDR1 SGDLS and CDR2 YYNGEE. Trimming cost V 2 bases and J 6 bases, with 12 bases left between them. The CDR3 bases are TGTGCCAGCAGCGTGGGCCTTATGACCAATGAGCAGTTCTTC. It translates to CASSVGLMTNEQFF.

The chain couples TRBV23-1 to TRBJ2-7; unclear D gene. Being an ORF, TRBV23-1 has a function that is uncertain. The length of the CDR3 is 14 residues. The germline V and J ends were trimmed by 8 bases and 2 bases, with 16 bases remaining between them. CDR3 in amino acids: CASVLDRSTYEQYF. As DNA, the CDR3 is TGCGCCAGCGTCCTTGATCGGAGTACCTACGAGCAGTACTTC.

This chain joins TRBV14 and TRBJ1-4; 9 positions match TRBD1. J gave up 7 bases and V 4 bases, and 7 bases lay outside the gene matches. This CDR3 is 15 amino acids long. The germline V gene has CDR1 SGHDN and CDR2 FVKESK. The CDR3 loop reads CASSPRQGVSEKLFF. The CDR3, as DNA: TGTGCCAGCAGCCCTCGACAGGGGGTTAGTGAAAAACTGTTTTTT.